Given below is one TCR beta chain in context. Its antigen is as yet unknown. A junction boundary mismatches the germline segment, possibly from a read error. This entry belongs to a study of tumor-infiltrating lymphocytes in primary liver carcinoma. Study overall: Ages ranged from 30 to 69, with HCC or mixed HCC-cholangiocarcinoma. Roughly 3.5 to 7.13 million productive TCRbeta reads were obtained per sample, with similar numbers across tissue types.

TCR beta cDNA was prepared out of 450 to 500 ng total RNA by means of a constant-region primer. TCR beta libraries came from three nested multiplex PCR rounds using slightly modified ARM-PCR. The study ran its first two PCR rounds for nine to ten cycles each, using TRBV1-TRBV30 forward primers and a C-beta reverse primer. TCRdb re-derived calls from the multiplex PCR reads in MiXCR, one entry per CDR3 protein. The sample consists of 200,000 or so distinct CDR3 sequences, about two thirds of them appearing once. The CDR3 is made up of 14 amino acids. The germline CDR1 and CDR2 sequences are GTSNPN and SVGIG (reference sequence). Findings and limits, study-wide: Tumor region pairs overlapped more than did tumor-adjacent and tumor-blood pairs.

Unsorted whole blood yielded the blood RNA, and germline DNA was also extracted. The sequence came from a woman aged 55 to 70 with primary liver carcinoma and hepatitis B virus infection. The chain links TRBV30 to TRBJ1-5; 7 bases agree with TRBD1. The specimen was peripheral blood. CDR3 residues: CALSATGRKQPQHF. In DNA form, the CDR3 reads TGTGCCCTTAGTGCGACAGGGCGCAAACAGCCCCAGCATTTT.